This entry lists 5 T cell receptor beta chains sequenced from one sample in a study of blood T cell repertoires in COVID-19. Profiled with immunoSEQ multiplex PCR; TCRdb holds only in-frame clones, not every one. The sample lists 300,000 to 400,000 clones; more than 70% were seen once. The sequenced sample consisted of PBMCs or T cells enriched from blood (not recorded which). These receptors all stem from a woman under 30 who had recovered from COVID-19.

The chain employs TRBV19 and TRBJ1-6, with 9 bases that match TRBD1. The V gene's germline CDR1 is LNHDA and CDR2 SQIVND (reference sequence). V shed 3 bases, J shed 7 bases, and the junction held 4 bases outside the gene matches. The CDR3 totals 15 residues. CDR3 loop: CASSMFDRGNSPLHF. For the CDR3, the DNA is TGTGCCAGTAGTATGTTCGACAGGGGGAATTCACCCCTCCACTTT.

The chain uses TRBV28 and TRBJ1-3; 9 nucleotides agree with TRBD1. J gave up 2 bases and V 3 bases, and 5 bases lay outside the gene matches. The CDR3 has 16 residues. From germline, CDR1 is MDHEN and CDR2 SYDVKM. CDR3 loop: CASSLTGGEAGNTIYF. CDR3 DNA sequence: TGTGCCAGCAGTTTGACAGGGGGGGAAGCTGGAAACACCATATATTTT.

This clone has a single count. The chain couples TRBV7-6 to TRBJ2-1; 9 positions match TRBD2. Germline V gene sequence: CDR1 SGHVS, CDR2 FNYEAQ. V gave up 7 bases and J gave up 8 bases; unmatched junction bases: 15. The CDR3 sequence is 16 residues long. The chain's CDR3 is CASNLRVAGGPDEQFF. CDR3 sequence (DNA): TGTGCCAGCAACCTTAGAGTGGCGGGGGGGCCCGATGAGCAGTTCTTC.

The CDR3 nucleotides read TGTGCCAGCAGCTTGGGGGGGACTGATACTAATGAAAAACTGTTTTTT. Protein sequence: CASSLGGTDTNEKLFF. The rearrangement uses TRBV5-5 and TRBJ1-4; possibly TRBD1 for D (5 bases). The CDR3 is made up of 16 amino acids. The V end lost 0 bases, the J end lost 2 bases, and 11 bases lay between the germline ends. Looked up from germline, CDR1 is SGHKS and CDR2 is YYEKEE (reference sequence).

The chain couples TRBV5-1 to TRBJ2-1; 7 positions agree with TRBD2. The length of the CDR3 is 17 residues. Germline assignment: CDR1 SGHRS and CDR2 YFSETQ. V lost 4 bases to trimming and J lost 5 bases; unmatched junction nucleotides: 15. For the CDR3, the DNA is TGCGCCAGCAGCCCCGGTGGAGCGGGGAGCAAAGACAATGAGCAGTTCTTC. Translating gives CASSPGGAGSKDNEQFF. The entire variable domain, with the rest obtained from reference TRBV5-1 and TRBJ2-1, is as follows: KAGVTQTPRYLIKTRGQQVTLSCSPISGHRSVSWYQQTPGQGLQFLFEYFSETQRNKGNFPGRFSGRQFSNSRSEMNVSTLELGDSALYLCASSPGGAGSKDNEQFFGPGTRLTVL.